Listed here are 7 T cell receptor beta chains from one sample, sequenced in a study of tumor-infiltrating lymphocytes in oesophageal squamous cell carcinoma. TCRdb independently ran MiXCR on the PCR reads; one entry per CDR3 protein. The profile shows fewer than 25,000 distinct CDR3 sequences, more than 35% of them singletons. Sample: esophageal tumor tissue. Receptors were obtained from a male donor with esophageal squamous cell carcinoma.

The chain couples TRBV11-1 to TRBJ1-3; D ambiguous. Trimming removed 0 bases from V and 0 bases from J, with 9 bases in between. CDR3 size: 16 residues. Per germline, CDR1 SGHAT and CDR2 FQDESV (reference sequence). The CDR3 reads CASSLARLRSGNTIYF. The CDR3 bases are TGTGCCAGCAGCTTAGCGCGACTGCGCTCTGGAAACACCATATATTTT.

The V and J genes are TRBV10-1 and TRBJ2-7; no firm D call. TRBJ2-4 matches the DNA end more closely, so the J call is doubtful. Germline V gives CDR1 WNHNN, CDR2 SYGVQD (reference sequence). This CDR3 comprises 13 residues. Written as DNA, the CDR3 is TGCGCCAGCAGTGTGGCCCGGAAAAACATTCAGTACTTC. This gives the protein CASSVARKNIQYF.

This clonotype appeared many times. The rearrangement joins TRBV7-9 to TRBJ2-1; D is possibly TRBD2 (6 bases). CDR1 SEHNR and CDR2 FQNEAQ come from the germline V gene (reference sequence). The germline V and J ends were trimmed by 1 base and 6 bases, with 10 bases remaining between them. CDR3 length equals 14 residues. CDR3 residues: CASSLGGTSNEQFF. The CDR3 nucleotides read TGTGCCAGCAGCTTAGGGGGGACTTCCAATGAGCAGTTCTTC.

This clonotype was counted at least ten times. The V call is TRBV7-9, the J call TRBJ1-2, with D possibly TRBD1 on 6 matching bases. The CDR3 runs 15 residues. CDR1 and CDR2 (germline): SEHNR, FQNEAQ (reference sequence). V was cut by 5 bases and J by 3 bases, with 16 bases left in between. The CDR3, as DNA: TGTGCCAGCAGCCACTCCAACAGGGACGACTATGGCTACACCTTC. Protein product: CASSHSNRDDYGYTF.

Relative to its sample, this clonotype is medium-sized. This may stem from a read error, because a much larger clone lies one nucleotide away. The V and J genes are TRBV7-6 and TRBJ2-2; 9 positions match TRBD2. Trimming removed 0 bases from V and 1 base from J; junction bases left unmatched: 0. The CDR3 consists of 16 residues. Germline V gene lookup returns CDR1 SGHVS and CDR2 FNYEAQ. The CDR3 DNA reads as TGTGCCAGCAGCTTAGCGACTAGCGGGAACACCGGGGAGCTGTTTTTT. Encoded protein: CASSLATSGNTGELFF.

The chain couples TRBV7-2 to TRBJ2-7; D not certain. Near its end, the DNA agrees better with TRBJ2-1, so the J call may be wrong. CDR3 size: 14 residues. CDR1 is SGHTA, CDR2 FQGNSA, per germline. The chain's CDR3 is CASSAVSSYNEQFF. In nucleotides, the CDR3 is TGTGCCAGCAGCGCGGTTAGCTCCTACAATGAGCAGTTCTTC.

This clonotype was detected only a few times. CDR3 nucleotide sequence: TGTGCCAGCAGTCGCAGCGAACTAGCGGGAGGGCACAATGAGCAGTTCTTC. It specifies CASSRSELAGGHNEQFF. The V and J genes are TRBV7-4 and TRBJ2-7; 13 bases agree with TRBD2. The J call may be faulty, since TRBJ2-1 better matches the DNA end. CDR3 length equals 17 residues. Germline CDR1 SGHVT, CDR2 SQSDAQ.